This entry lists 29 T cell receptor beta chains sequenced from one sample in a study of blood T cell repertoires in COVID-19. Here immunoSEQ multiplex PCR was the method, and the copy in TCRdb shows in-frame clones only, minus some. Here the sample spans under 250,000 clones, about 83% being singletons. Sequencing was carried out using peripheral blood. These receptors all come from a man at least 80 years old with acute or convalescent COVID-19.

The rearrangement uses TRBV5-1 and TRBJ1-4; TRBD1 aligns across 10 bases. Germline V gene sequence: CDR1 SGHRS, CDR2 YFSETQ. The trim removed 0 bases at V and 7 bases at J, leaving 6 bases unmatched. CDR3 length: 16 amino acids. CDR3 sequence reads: CASSLGDRGQGEKLFF. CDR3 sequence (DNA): TGCGCCAGCAGCTTGGGGGACAGGGGACAGGGTGAAAAACTGTTTTTT. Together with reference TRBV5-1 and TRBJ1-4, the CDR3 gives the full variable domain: KAGVTQTPRYLIKTRGQQVTLSCSPISGHRSVSWYQQTPGQGLQFLFEYFSETQRNKGNFPGRFSGRQFSNSRSEMNVSTLELGDSALYLCASSLGDRGQGEKLFFGSGTQLSVL.

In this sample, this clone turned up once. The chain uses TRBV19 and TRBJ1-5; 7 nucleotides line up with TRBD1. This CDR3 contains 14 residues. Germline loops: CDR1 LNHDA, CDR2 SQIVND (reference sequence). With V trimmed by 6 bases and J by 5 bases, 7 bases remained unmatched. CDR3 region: CASSQTGSDQPQHF. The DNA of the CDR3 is TGTGCCAGTAGCCAGACAGGGTCGGATCAGCCCCAGCATTTT.

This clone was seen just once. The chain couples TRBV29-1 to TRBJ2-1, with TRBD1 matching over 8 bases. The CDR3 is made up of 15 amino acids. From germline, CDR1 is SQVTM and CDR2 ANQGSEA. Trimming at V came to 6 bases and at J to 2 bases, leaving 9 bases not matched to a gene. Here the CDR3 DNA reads TGCAGCGTCGAATCCGGGACAGGTACCTACAATGAGCAGTTCTTC. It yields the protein CSVESGTGTYNEQFF.

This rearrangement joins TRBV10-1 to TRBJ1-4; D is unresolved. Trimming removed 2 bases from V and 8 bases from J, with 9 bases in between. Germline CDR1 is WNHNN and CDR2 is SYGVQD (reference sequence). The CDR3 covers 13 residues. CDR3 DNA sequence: TGCGCCAGCAGTGAGGACTATGGGGAAAAACTGTTTTTT. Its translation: CASSEDYGEKLFF.

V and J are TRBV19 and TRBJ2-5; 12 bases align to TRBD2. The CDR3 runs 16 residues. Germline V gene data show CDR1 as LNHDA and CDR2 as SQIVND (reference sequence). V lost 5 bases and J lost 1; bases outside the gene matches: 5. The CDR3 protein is CASSARTSGVQETQYF. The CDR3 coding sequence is TGTGCCAGTAGTGCCCGGACTAGCGGGGTCCAAGAGACCCAGTACTTC.

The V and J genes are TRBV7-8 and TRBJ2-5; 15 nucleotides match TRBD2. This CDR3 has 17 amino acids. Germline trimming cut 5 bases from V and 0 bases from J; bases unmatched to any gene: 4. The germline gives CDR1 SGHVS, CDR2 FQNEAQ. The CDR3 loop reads CASSLGLAGGYQETQYF. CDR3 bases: TGTGCCAGCAGCCTGGGACTAGCGGGGGGCTACCAAGAGACCCAGTACTTC.

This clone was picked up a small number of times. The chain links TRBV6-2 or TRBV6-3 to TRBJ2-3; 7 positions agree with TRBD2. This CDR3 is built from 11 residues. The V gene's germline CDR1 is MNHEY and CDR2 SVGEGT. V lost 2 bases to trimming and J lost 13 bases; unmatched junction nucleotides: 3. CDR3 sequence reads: CASSYGGGKYF. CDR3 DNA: TGTGCCAGCAGTTACGGGGGGGGGAAGTATTTT.

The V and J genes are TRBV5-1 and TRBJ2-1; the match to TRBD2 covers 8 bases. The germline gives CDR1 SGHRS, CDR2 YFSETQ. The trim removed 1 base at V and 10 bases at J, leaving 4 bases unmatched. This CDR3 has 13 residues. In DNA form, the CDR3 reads TGCGCCAGCAGCTTGATGGGCGGGAGGGAGCAGTTCTTC. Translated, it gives CASSLMGGREQFF. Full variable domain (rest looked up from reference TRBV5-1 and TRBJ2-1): KAGVTQTPRYLIKTRGQQVTLSCSPISGHRSVSWYQQTPGQGLQFLFEYFSETQRNKGNFPGRFSGRQFSNSRSEMNVSTLELGDSALYLCASSLMGGREQFFGPGTRLTVL.

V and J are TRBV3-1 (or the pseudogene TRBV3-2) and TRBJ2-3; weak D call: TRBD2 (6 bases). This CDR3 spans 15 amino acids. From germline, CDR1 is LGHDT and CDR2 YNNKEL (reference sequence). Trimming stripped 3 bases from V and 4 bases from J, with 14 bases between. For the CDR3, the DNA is TGTGCCAGCAGCCAGACTAGTACTGGGGCAGATACGCAGTATTTT. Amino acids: CASSQTSTGADTQYF.

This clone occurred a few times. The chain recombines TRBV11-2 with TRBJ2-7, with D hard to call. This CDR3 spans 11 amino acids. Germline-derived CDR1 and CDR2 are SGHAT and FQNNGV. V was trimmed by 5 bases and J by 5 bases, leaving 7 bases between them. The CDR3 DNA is TGTGCCAGCAGCCCGCGAGACGAGCAGTACTTC. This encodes CASSPRDEQYF.

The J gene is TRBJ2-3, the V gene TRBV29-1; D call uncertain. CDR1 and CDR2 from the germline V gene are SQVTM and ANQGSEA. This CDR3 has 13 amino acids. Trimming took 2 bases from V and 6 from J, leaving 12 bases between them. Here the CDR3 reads CSVEQALVDTQYF. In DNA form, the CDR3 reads TGCAGCGTTGAACAGGCGCTGGTGGATACGCAGTATTTT.

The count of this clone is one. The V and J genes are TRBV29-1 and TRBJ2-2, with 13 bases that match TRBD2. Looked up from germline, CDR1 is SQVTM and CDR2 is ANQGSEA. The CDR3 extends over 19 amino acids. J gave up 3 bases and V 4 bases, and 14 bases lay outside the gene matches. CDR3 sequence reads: CSVATPTGTSGVHTGELFF. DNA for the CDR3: TGCAGCGTTGCGACACCGACCGGGACTAGCGGGGTGCACACCGGGGAGCTGTTTTTT.

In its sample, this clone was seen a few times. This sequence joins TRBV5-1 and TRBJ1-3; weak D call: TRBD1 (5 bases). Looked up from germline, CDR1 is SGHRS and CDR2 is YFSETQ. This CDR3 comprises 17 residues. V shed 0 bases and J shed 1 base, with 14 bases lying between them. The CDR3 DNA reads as TGCGCCAGCAGCTTGGACAGCAGGGCGTTTTCTGGAAACACCATATATTTT. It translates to CASSLDSRAFSGNTIYF.

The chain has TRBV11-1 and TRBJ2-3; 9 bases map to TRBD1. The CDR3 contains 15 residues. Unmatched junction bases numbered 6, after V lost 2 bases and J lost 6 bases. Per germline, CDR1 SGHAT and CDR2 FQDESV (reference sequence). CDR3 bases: TGTGCCAGCAGCTTACCGGGACAGGGAATCGATACGCAGTATTTT. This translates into CASSLPGQGIDTQYF.

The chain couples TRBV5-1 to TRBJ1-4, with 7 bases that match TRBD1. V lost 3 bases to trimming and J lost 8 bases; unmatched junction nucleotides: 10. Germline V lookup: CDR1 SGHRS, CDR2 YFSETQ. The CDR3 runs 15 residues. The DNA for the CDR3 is TGCGCCAGCAGCTCACTTCGACAGGGAGGCGAAAAACTGTTTTTT. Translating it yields CASSSLRQGGEKLFF.

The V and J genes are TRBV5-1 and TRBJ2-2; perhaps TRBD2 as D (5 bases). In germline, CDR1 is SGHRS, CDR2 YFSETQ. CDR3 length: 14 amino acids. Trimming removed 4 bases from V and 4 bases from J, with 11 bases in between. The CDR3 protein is CASSPFEGTGELFF. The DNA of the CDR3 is TGCGCCAGCAGCCCATTCGAGGGCACCGGGGAGCTGTTTTTT.

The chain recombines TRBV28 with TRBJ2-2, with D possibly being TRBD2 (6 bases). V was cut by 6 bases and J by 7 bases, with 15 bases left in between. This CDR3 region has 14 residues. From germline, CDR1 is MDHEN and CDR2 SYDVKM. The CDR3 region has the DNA TGTGCCAGCAGCCCAACTTTGGGAGGCGGGGAGCTGTTTTTT. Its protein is CASSPTLGGGELFF.

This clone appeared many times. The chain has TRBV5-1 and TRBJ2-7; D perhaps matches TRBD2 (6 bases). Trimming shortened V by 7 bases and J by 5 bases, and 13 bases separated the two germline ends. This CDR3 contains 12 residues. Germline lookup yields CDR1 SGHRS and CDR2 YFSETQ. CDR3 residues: CASSGGINEQYF. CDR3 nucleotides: TGCGCCAGCTCCGGGGGAATCAACGAGCAGTACTTC.

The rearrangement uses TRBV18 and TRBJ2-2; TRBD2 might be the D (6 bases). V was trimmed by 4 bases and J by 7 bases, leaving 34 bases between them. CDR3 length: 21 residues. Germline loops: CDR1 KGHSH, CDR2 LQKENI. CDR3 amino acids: CASSQGTVGLWALSYRGELFF. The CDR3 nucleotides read TGTGCCAGCTCACAAGGGACTGTGGGGTTATGGGCGCTTTCTTATCGCGGGGAGCTGTTTTTT.

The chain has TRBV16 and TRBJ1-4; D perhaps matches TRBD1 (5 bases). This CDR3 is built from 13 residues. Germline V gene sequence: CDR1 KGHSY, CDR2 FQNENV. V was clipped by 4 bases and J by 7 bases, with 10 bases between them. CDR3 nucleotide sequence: TGTGCCAGCAGCCCGGCGGGGGGTGAAAAACTGTTTTTT. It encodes CASSPAGGEKLFF. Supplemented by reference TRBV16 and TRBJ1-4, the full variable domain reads GEEVAQTPKHLVRGEGQKAKLYCAPIKGHSYVFWYQQVLKNEFKFLISFQNENVFDETGMPKERFSAKCLPNSPCSLEIQATKLEDSAVYFCASSPAGGEKLFFGSGTQLSVL.

Here the CDR3 reads CASIPSPGGGETEAFF. CDR3 bases: TGTGCCAGCATCCCATCCCCCGGTGGAGGGGAAACTGAAGCTTTCTTT. The chain couples TRBV28 to TRBJ1-1; tentatively, D is TRBD1 (5 bases). CDR1 MDHEN and CDR2 SYDVKM come from the germline V gene. CDR3 length equals 16 residues. V lost 7 bases and J lost 5, with 23 bases in between.

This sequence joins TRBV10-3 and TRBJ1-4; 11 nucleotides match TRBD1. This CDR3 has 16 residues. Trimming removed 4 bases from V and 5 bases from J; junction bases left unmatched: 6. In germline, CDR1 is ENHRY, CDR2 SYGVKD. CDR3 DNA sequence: TGTGCCATCAGTGGAACCCGGACAGGGGGCAATGAAAAACTGTTTTTT. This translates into CAISGTRTGGNEKLFF.

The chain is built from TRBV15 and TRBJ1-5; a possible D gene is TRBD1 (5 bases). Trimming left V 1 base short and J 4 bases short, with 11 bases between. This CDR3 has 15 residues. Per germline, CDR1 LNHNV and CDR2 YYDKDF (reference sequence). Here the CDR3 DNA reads TGTGCCACCAGCAGAGTGGGGGGTGGAAATCAGCCCCAGCATTTT. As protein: CATSRVGGGNQPQHF. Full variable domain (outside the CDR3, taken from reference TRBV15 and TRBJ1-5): DAMVIQNPRYQVTQFGKPVTLSCSQTLNHNVMYWYQQKSSQAPKLLFHYYDKDFNNEADTPDNFQSRRPNTSFCFLDIRSPGLGDTAMYLCATSRVGGGNQPQHFGDGTRLSIL.

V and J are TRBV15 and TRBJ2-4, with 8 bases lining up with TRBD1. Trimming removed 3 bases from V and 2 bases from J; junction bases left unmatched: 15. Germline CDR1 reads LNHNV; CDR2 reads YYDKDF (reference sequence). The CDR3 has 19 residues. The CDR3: CATSSFPPDRGITKNIQYF. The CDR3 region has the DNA TGTGCCACCAGCAGTTTCCCCCCTGACAGGGGTATAACCAAAAACATTCAGTACTTC.

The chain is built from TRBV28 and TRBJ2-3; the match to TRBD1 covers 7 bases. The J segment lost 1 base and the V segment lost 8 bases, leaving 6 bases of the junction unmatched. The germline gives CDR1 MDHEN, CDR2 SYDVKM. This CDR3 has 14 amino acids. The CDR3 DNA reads TGTGCCAGCGAGGGGGCAGGGGGCACAGATACGCAGTATTTT. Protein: CASEGAGGTDTQYF.

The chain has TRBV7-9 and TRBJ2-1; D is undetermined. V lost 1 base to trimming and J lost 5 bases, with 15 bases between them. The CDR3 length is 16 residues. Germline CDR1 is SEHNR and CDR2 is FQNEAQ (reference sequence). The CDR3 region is CASSLERQSANNEQFF. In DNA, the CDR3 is TGTGCCAGCAGCTTAGAAAGACAATCCGCGAACAATGAGCAGTTCTTC.

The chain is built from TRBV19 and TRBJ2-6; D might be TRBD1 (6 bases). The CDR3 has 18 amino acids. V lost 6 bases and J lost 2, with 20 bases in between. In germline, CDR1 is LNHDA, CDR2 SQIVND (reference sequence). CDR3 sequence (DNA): TGTGCCAGTAGCGCATACTCCGGGACAACAACTGGGGCCAACGTCCTGACTTTC. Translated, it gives CASSAYSGTTTGANVLTF. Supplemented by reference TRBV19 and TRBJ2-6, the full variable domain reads DGGITQSPKYLFRKEGQNVTLSCEQNLNHDAMYWYRQDPGQGLRLIYYSQIVNDFQKGDIAEGYSVSREKKESFPLTVTSAQKNPTAFYLCASSAYSGTTTGANVLTFGAGSRLTVL.

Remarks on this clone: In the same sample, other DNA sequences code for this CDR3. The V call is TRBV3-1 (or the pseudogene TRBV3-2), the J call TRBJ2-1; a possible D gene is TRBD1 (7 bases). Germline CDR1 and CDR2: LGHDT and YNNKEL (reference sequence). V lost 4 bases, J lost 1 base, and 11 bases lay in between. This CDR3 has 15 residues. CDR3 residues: CASSRSGGSYNEQFF. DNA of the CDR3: TGTGCCAGCAGCCGTTCAGGGGGGTCCTACAATGAGCAGTTCTTC.

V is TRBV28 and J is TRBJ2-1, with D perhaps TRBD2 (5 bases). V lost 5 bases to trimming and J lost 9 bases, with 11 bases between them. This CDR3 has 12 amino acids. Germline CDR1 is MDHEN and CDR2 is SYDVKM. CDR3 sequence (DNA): TGTGCCAGCAGTGTGCTGGCGGGTGAGCAGTTCTTC. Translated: CASSVLAGEQFF.